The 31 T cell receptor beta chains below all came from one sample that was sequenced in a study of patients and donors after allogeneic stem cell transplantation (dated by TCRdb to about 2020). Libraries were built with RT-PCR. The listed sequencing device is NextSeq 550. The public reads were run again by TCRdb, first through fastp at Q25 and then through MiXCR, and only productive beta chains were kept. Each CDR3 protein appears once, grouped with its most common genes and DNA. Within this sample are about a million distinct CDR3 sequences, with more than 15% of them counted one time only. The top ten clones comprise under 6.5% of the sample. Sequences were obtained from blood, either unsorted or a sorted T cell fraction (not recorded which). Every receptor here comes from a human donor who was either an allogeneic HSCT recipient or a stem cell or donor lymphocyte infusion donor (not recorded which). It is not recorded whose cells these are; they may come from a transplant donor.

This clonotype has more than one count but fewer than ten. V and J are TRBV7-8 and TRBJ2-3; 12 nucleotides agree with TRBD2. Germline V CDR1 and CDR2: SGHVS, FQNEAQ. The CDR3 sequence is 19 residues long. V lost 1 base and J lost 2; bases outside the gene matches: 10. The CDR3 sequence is CASSLELAGGVFPTDTQYF. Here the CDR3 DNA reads TGTGCCAGCAGCTTAGAACTAGCGGGAGGTGTGTTTCCCACAGATACGCAGTATTTT.

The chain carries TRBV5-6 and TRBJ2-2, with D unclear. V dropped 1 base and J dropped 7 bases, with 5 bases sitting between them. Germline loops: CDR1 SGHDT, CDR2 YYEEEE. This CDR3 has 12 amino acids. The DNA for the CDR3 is TGTGCCAGCAGCTTGCCCGTCGGGGAGCTGTTTTTT. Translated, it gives CASSLPVGELFF.

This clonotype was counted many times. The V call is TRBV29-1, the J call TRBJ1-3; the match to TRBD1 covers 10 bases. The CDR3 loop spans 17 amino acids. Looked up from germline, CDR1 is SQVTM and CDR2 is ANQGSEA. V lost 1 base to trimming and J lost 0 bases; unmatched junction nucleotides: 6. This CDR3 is CSVEGEGQGSSGNTIYF. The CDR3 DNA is TGCAGCGTTGAAGGAGAGGGACAGGGGAGCTCTGGAAACACCATATATTTT.

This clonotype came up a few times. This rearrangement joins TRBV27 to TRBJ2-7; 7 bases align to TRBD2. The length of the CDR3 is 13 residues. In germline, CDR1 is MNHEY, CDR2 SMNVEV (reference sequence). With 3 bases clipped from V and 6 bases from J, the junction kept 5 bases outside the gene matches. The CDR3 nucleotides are TGTGCCAGCAGTTTGGGGGGGACTGGCGAGCAGTACTTC. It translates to CASSLGGTGEQYF.

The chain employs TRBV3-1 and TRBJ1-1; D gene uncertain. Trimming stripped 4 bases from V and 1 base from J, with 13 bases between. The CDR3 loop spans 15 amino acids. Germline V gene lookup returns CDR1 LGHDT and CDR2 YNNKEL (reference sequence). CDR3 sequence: CASSPNFSGNTEAFF. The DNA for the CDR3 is TGTGCCAGCAGCCCTAATTTCTCAGGGAACACTGAAGCTTTCTTT.

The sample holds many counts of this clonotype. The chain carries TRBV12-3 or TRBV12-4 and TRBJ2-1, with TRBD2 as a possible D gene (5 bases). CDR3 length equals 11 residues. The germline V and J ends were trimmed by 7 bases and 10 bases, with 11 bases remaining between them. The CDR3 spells CASTRGSEQFF. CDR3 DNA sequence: TGTGCCAGCACCCGAGGGTCAGAGCAGTTCTTC.

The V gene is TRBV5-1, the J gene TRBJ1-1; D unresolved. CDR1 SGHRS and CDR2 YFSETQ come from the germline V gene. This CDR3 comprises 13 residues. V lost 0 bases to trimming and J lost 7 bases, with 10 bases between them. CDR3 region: CASSLEVRGEAFF. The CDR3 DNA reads TGCGCCAGCAGCTTGGAAGTACGAGGTGAAGCTTTCTTT.

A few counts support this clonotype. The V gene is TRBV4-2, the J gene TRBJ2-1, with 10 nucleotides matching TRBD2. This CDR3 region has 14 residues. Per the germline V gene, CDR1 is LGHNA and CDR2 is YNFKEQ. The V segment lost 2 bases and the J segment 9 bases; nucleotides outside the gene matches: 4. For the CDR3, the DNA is TGTGCCAGCAGCCAATCCGGGACTAGCGTTGAGCAGTTCTTC. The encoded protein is CASSQSGTSVEQFF.

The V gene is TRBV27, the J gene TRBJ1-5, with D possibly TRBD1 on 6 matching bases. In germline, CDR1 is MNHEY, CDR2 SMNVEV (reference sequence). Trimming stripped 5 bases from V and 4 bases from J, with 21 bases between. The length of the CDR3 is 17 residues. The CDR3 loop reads CASSPGQIWERNQPQHF. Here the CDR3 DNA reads TGTGCCAGCAGTCCCGGACAGATCTGGGAACGAAATCAGCCCCAGCATTTT.

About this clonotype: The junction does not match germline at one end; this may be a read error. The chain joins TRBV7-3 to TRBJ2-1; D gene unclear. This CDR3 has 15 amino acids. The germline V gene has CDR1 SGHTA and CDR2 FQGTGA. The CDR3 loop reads CASSEMASGLNGQFF. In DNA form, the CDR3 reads TGTGCCAGCAGCGAGATGGCTTCTGGTCTCAATGGGCAGTTCTTC.

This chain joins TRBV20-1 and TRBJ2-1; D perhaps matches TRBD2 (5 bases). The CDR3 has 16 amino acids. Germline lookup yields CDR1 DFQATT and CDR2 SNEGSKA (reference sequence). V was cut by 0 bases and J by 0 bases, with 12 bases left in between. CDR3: CSAREGTGYSYNEQFF. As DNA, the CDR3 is TGCAGTGCTAGAGAAGGAACGGGGTACTCCTACAATGAGCAGTTCTTC.

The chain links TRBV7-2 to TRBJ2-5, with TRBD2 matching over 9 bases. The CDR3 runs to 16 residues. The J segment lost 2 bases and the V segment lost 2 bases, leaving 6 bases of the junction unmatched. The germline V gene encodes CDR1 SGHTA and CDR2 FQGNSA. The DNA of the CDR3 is TGTGCCAGCAGCTTATATTTAGCGGGGGCACAAGAGACCCAGTACTTC. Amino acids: CASSLYLAGAQETQYF.

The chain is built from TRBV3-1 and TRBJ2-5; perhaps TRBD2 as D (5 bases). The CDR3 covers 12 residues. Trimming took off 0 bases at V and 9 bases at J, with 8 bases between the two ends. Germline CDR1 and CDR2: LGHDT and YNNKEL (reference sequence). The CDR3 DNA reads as TGTGCCAGCAGCCAAGATCGAGGGTCCCAGTACTTC. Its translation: CASSQDRGSQYF.

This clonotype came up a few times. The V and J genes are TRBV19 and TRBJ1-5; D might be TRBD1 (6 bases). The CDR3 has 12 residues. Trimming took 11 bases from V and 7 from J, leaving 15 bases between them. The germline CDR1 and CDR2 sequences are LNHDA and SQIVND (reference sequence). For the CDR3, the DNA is TGTGCCGGCAACAGGGTAGGACAGCCCCAGCATTTT. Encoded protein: CAGNRVGQPQHF.

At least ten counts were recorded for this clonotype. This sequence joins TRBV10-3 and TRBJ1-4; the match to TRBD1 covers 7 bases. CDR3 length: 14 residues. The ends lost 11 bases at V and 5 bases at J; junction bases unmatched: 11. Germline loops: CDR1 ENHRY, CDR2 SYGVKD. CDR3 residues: CAAGPGQTNEKLFF. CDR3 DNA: TGTGCCGCCGGACCGGGACAGACGAATGAAAAACTGTTTTTT.

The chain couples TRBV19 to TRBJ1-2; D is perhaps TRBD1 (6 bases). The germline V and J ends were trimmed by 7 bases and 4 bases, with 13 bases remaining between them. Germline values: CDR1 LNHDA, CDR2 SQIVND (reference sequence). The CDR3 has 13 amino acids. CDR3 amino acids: CASTPQGGYGYTF. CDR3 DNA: TGTGCCAGTACCCCACAGGGAGGCTATGGCTACACCTTC.

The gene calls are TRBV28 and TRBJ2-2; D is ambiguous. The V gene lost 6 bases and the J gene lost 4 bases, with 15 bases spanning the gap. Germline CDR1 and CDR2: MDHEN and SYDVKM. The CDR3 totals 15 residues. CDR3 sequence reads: CASSPGRLGTGELFF. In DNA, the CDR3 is TGTGCCAGCAGCCCCGGACGGTTGGGCACCGGGGAGCTGTTTTTT.

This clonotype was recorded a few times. The CDR3 loop is CAISEWGTVGKNIQYF. The CDR3 DNA reads TGTGCCATCAGTGAGTGGGGGACAGTTGGCAAAAACATTCAGTACTTC. The chain uses TRBV10-3 and TRBJ2-4; 7 nucleotides align to TRBD1. Germline assignment: CDR1 ENHRY and CDR2 SYGVKD. V shed 1 base, J shed 3 bases, and the junction held 6 bases outside the gene matches. The CDR3 totals 16 residues.

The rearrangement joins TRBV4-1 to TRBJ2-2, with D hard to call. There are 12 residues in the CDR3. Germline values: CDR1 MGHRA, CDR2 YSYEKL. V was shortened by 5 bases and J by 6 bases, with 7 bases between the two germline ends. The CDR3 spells CASSKISGELFF. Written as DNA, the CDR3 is TGCGCCAGCAGCAAAATATCCGGGGAGCTGTTTTTT.

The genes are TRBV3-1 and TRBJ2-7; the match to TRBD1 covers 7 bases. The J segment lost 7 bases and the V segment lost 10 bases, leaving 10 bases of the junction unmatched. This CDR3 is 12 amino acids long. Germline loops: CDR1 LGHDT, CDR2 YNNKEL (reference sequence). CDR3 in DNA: TGTGCCACCTCAGAGGGGGCCGGGGAGCAGTACTTC. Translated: CATSEGAGEQYF.

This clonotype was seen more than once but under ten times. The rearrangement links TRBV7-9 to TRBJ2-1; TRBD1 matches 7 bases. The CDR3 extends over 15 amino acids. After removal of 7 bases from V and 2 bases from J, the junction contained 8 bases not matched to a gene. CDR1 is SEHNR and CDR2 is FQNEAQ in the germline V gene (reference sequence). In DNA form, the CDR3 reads TGTGCCAGCATCCTAGGGACAGACACCTACAATGAGCAGTTCTTC. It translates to CASILGTDTYNEQFF.

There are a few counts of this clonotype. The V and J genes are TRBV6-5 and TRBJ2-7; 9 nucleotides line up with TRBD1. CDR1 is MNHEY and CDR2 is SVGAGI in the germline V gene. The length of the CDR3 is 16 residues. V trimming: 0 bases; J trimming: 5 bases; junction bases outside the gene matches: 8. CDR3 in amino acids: CASSYSSRDRDNEQYF. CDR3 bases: TGTGCCAGCAGTTACTCGTCTCGGGACAGGGATAACGAGCAGTACTTC.

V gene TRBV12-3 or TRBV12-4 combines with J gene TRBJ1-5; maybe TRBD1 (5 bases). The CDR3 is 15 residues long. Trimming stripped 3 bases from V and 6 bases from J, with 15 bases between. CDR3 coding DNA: TGTGCCAGCAGTTTGTCCTTTGGGGGTGGTCAGCCCCAGCATTTT. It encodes CASSLSFGGGQPQHF.

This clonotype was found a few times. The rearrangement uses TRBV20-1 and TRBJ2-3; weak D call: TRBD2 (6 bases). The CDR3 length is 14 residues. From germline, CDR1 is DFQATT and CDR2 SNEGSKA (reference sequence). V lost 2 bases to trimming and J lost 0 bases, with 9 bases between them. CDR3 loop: CSARLRGSTDTQYF. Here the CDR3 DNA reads TGCAGTGCTAGACTTCGGGGGAGCACAGATACGCAGTATTTT.

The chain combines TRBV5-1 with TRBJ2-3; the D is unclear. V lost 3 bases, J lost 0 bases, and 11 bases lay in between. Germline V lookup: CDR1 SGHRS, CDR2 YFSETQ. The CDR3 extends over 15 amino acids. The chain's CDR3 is CASSYRAASTDTQYF. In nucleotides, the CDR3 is TGCGCCAGCAGCTACCGGGCGGCTAGCACAGATACGCAGTATTTT.

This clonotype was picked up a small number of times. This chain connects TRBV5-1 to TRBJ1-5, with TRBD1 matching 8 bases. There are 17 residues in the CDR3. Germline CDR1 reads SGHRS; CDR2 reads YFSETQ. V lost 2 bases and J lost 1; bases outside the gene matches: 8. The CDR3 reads CASSFEAGGASNQPQHF. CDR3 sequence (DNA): TGCGCCAGCAGCTTCGAGGCAGGGGGCGCAAGCAATCAGCCCCAGCATTTT.

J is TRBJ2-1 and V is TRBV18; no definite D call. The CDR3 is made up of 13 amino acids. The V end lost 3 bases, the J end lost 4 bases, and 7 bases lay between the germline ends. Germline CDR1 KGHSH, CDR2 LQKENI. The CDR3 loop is CASSPQTYNEQFF. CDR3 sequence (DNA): TGTGCCAGCTCACCTCAGACGTACAATGAGCAGTTCTTC.

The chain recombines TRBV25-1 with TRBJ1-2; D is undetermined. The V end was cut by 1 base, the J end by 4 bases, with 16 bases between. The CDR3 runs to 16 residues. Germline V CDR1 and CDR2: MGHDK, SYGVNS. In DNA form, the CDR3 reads TGTGCCAGCAGTGAATCCCGGCCGTCCGGCTCCTATGGCTACACCTTC. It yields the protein CASSESRPSGSYGYTF.

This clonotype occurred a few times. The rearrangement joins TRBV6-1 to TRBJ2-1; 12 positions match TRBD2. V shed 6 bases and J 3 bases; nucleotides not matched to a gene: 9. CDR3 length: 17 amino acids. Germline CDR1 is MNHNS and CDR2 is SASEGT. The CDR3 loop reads CASSKLAGGSLYNEQFF. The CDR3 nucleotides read TGTGCCAGCAGCAAGCTAGCGGGGGGGTCCCTCTACAATGAGCAGTTCTTC.

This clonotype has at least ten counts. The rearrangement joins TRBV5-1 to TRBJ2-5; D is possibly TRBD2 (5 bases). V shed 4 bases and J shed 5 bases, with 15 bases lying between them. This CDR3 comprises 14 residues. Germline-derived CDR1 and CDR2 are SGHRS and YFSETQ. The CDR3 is CASSLEGVVETQYF. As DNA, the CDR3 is TGCGCCAGCAGCCTAGAGGGAGTTGTGGAGACCCAGTACTTC.

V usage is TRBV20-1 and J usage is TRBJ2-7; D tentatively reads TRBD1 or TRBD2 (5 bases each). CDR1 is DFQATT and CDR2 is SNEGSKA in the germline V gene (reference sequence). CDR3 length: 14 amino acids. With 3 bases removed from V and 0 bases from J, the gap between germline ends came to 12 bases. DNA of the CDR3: TGCAGTGCTAGTCAGTGGGACGCCTCCTACGAGCAGTACTTC. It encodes CSASQWDASYEQYF.